Below, 18 T cell receptor beta chains from the same sample are listed, as sequenced in a study. Each CDR3 protein gets one entry after TCRdb re-called the RT-PCR reads with MiXCR. The sample records about 680,000 distinct CDR3 sequences, 12% to 15% being singletons. Sequencing was carried out using memory CD4+ T cells from blood. These TCRs come from a female donor in good health, serving as a healthy control.

A few counts support this clonotype. This chain connects TRBV20-1 to TRBJ2-1; 8 nucleotides align to TRBD2. J gave up 2 bases and V 6 bases, and 6 bases lay outside the gene matches. The CDR3 runs to 14 residues. Germline loops: CDR1 DFQATT, CDR2 SNEGSKA (reference sequence). The CDR3 region has the DNA TGCAGTGCCCGAGCGGGAGCCGCCTACAATGAGCAGTTCTTC. It encodes CSARAGAAYNEQFF.

The genes are TRBV14 and TRBJ1-6; the D is unclear. Per germline, CDR1 SGHDN and CDR2 FVKESK. The length of the CDR3 is 17 residues. Trimming cost V 0 bases and J 8 bases, with 17 bases left between them. The CDR3 here is CASSQDVLGTLDSPLHF. The CDR3 DNA reads TGTGCCAGCAGCCAAGATGTACTGGGAACACTTGATTCACCCCTCCACTTT.

This chain uses TRBV6-5 with TRBJ1-1; no firm D call. The CDR3 has 13 residues. The germline CDR1 and CDR2 sequences are MNHEY and SVGAGI. V lost 7 bases and J 1 base, leaving 10 bases between the germline ends. The CDR3 nucleotides read TGTGCCAGCAATAACCAGCGGAACACTGAAGCTTTCTTT. Protein product: CASNNQRNTEAFF.

The V gene is TRBV7-2, the J gene TRBJ2-7; 7 nucleotides align to TRBD2. The CDR3 covers 14 residues. Germline V CDR1 and CDR2: SGHTA, FQGNSA. The ends lost 6 bases at V and 4 bases at J; junction bases unmatched: 9. The CDR3 is CASSRSGPLYEQYF. The CDR3 DNA reads as TGTGCCAGCAGTCGTAGCGGGCCTCTTTACGAGCAGTACTTC.

This clonotype has at least ten counts. The genes are TRBV20-1 and TRBJ2-1; perhaps TRBD1 as D (6 bases). The CDR3 extends over 15 amino acids. The germline V gene encodes CDR1 DFQATT and CDR2 SNEGSKA (reference sequence). V lost 5 bases to trimming and J lost 7 bases, with 21 bases between them. CDR3 region: CSAPRAGEYINEQFF. The CDR3 nucleotides are TGCAGTGCTCCTCGAGCAGGGGAGTACATAAATGAGCAGTTCTTC.

This clonotype was observed a handful of times. The V call is TRBV5-4, the J call TRBJ2-1; 7 nucleotides align to TRBD2. With 4 bases clipped from V and 6 bases from J, the junction kept 10 bases outside the gene matches. The CDR3 extends over 15 amino acids. Germline CDR1 is SGHNT and CDR2 is YYREEE (reference sequence). The CDR3 DNA reads as TGTGCCAGCAGCCCCCTTGGCGGGAGTGCCAATGAGCAGTTCTTC. This gives the protein CASSPLGGSANEQFF. The whole variable domain, filled in from reference TRBV5-4 and TRBJ2-1, reads ETGVTQSPTHLIKTRGQQVTLRCSSQSGHNTVSWYQQALGQGPQFIFQYYREEENGRGNFPPRFSGLQFPNYSSELNVNALELDDSALYLCASSPLGGSANEQFFGPGTRLTVL.

This clonotype came up many times. The chain joins TRBV29-1 to TRBJ1-2; a weak D match, TRBD1 (6 bases). V was pared by 2 bases and J by 8 bases, with 15 bases between. The CDR3 covers 13 residues. Germline V gene lookup returns CDR1 SQVTM and CDR2 ANQGSEA. This CDR3 reads CSVERDISKGYTF. In DNA, the CDR3 is TGCAGCGTTGAAAGGGACATCAGTAAAGGCTACACCTTC.

This clonotype was recorded a few times. The rearrangement links TRBV6-2 or TRBV6-3 to TRBJ2-3; 7 bases match TRBD1. V shed 10 bases, J shed 0 bases, and the junction held 10 bases outside the gene matches. The CDR3 is made up of 15 amino acids. Germline CDR1 is MNHEY and CDR2 is SVGEGT. DNA of the CDR3: TGTGCCACGTCGAGGGGGACAGTGAGCACAGATACGCAGTATTTT. This encodes CATSRGTVSTDTQYF.

This clonotype was seen only a few times. The CDR3 DNA sequence: TGTGCCAGCACCCCAGCCGGGAATAAAGAGACCCAGTACTTC. Amino acid sequence: CASTPAGNKETQYF. The V call is TRBV12-3 or TRBV12-4, the J call TRBJ2-5, with a weak D call TRBD2 (5 bases). Between the trimmed V and J ends, which lost 7 bases and 3 bases, there was a span of 15 bases. The CDR3 loop spans 14 amino acids.

CDR3 DNA sequence: TGTGCCAGCAGTGGGACAGGGGTTAGCGAGCAGTACTTC. This gives the protein CASSGTGVSEQYF. This chain joins TRBV11-2 and TRBJ2-7; TRBD1 matches 10 bases. V trimming: 6 bases; J trimming: 6 bases; junction bases outside the gene matches: 5. The CDR3 sequence is 13 residues long. CDR1 and CDR2 from the germline V gene are SGHAT and FQNNGV. Using reference TRBV11-2 and TRBJ2-7 for the parts outside the CDR3, the full variable domain is EAGVAQSPRYKIIEKRQSVAFWCNPISGHATLYWYQQILGQGPKLLIQFQNNGVVDDSQLPKDRFSAERLKGVDSTLKIQPAKLEDSAVYLCASSGTGVSEQYFGPGTRLTVT.

This clonotype was counted only a few times. V gene TRBV18 combines with J gene TRBJ1-3, with TRBD1 matching 9 bases. The length of the CDR3 is 15 residues. CDR1 KGHSH and CDR2 LQKENI come from the germline V gene. J lost 3 bases, V lost 6 bases, and 6 bases had no gene match. DNA of the CDR3: TGTGCCAGCTCCTTTGGACAGGGGCTTGGAAACACCATATATTTT. It encodes CASSFGQGLGNTIYF. Using reference TRBV18 and TRBJ1-3 for the parts outside the CDR3, the full variable domain is NAGVMQNPRHLVRRRGQEARLRCSPMKGHSHVYWYRQLPEEGLKFMVYLQKENIIDESGMPKERFSAEFPKEGPSILRIQQVVRGDSAAYFCASSFGQGLGNTIYFGEGSWLTVV.

The chain is built from TRBV7-2 and TRBJ2-3; D may correspond to TRBD1 or TRBD2 (5 bases each). The CDR3 consists of 14 residues. In germline, CDR1 is SGHTA, CDR2 FQGNSA. V was clipped by 7 bases and J by 3 bases, with 14 bases between them. CDR3 amino acids: CASTDRGPTDTQYF. DNA for the CDR3: TGTGCCAGCACCGACCGGGGCCCTACAGATACGCAGTATTTT. Combining the CDR3 with reference TRBV7-2 and TRBJ2-3 gives the whole variable domain GAGVSQSPSNKVTEKGKDVELRCDPISGHTALYWYRQSLGQGLEFLIYFQGNSAPDKSGLPSDRFSAERTGGSVSTLTIQRTQQEDSAVYLCASTDRGPTDTQYFGPGTRLTVL.

In DNA, the CDR3 is TGCGCCAGCAGCTCCGGGACAGTACCTAACTATGGCTACACCTTC. Translation gives CASSSGTVPNYGYTF. The rearrangement uses TRBV5-1 and TRBJ1-2; 7 positions agree with TRBD1. The V gene's germline CDR1 is SGHRS and CDR2 YFSETQ. This CDR3 spans 15 amino acids. V shed 3 bases, J shed 0 bases, and the junction held 5 bases outside the gene matches.

The chain is built from TRBV7-2 and TRBJ2-3; unclear D gene. Germline assignment: CDR1 SGHTA and CDR2 FQGNSA. Trimming took 8 bases from V and 2 from J, leaving 5 bases between them. This CDR3 has 11 amino acids. DNA of the CDR3: TGTGCCAGCGCCAACACAGATACGCAGTATTTT. Translation gives CASANTDTQYF. The full variable domain, its missing parts supplied by reference TRBV7-2 and TRBJ2-3, is GAGVSQSPSNKVTEKGKDVELRCDPISGHTALYWYRQSLGQGLEFLIYFQGNSAPDKSGLPSDRFSAERTGGSVSTLTIQRTQQEDSAVYLCASANTDTQYFGPGTRLTVL.

This clonotype was observed a few times. This chain links TRBV5-1 with TRBJ2-3, with 10 bases fitting TRBD2. In germline, CDR1 is SGHRS, CDR2 YFSETQ. CDR3 length: 15 amino acids. V was clipped by 3 bases and J by 2 bases; unmatched bases: 3. In nucleotides, the CDR3 is TGCGCCAGCAGCTCTAGCGGGGGTCACACAGATACGCAGTATTTT. It translates to CASSSSGGHTDTQYF. The variable domain in full, with the rest retrieved from reference TRBV5-1 and TRBJ2-3, is KAGVTQTPRYLIKTRGQQVTLSCSPISGHRSVSWYQQTPGQGLQFLFEYFSETQRNKGNFPGRFSGRQFSNSRSEMNVSTLELGDSALYLCASSSSGGHTDTQYFGPGTRLTVL.

This clonotype has only a few counts. The V call is TRBV6-6, the J call TRBJ2-5, with 7 bases matching TRBD1. J lost 2 bases, V lost 9 bases, and 9 bases had no gene match. The CDR3 spans 14 residues. Germline CDR1 MNHNY, CDR2 SVGAGI (reference sequence). The CDR3 sequence: CASRQGFLQETQYF. The CDR3 DNA sequence: TGTGCCAGTAGACAGGGATTTCTGCAAGAGACCCAGTACTTC.

This chain joins TRBV6-2 or TRBV6-3 and TRBJ2-7; D not certain. V was trimmed by 6 bases and J by 4 bases, leaving 13 bases between them. The CDR3 has 13 amino acids. Germline CDR1 is MNHEY and CDR2 is SVGEGT. The CDR3 DNA sequence: TGTGCCAGCAGACCTCCCTGGCGGTACGAGCAGTACTTC. This codes for CASRPPWRYEQYF.

The V call is TRBV5-1, the J call TRBJ2-7; TRBD1 matches 9 bases. The CDR3 has 14 amino acids. Germline V lookup: CDR1 SGHRS, CDR2 YFSETQ. V lost 4 bases and J lost 1; bases outside the gene matches: 3. This CDR3 is CASSGQGTSYEQYF. CDR3 DNA sequence: TGCGCCAGCAGCGGACAGGGGACATCCTACGAGCAGTACTTC.